This TCR beta chain was identified in a study of breast tumors, draining lymph nodes, adjacent tissues. The study's findings and limits: Compared with basal-like, luminal-like tumors shared significantly more repertoire with nontumor tissue. Tumor TCR diversity was below lymph nodes but above nontumor tissue. The data were judged consistent with most tumor T cells coming from lymph node and expanding in tumor.

This clonotype came up many times. Its antigen remains unidentified. Each CDR3 protein is one row after TCRdb ran MiXCR on the multiplex PCR reads. The data contain 150,000 to 250,000 distinct CDR3 sequences, around 29% of them singletons. Breast cancer patients provided tissue from their axillary draining lymph nodes. Looked up from germline, CDR1 is GTSNPN and CDR2 is SVGIG (reference sequence). Trimming left V 2 bases short and J 5 bases short, with 10 bases between. The CDR3 runs 12 residues. V usage is TRBV30 and J usage is TRBJ2-7; maybe TRBD1 (6 bases). This TCR was sampled from a female donor with breast cancer. Some clones in this sample may be carry-over from other donors' samples. What was sequenced was axillary lymph node tissue. CDR3 DNA sequence: TGTGCCTGGAGTCTACAGGGCCACGAGCAGTACTTC. Its translation is CAWSLQGHEQYF.